These T cell receptor beta chains were read from a single sample in a study of shared clonotypes between healthy human individuals. TCRdb keeps only in-frame clones here, not all; method: immunoSEQ multiplex PCR. The sample lists hundreds of thousands of clones; 90% to 97% were seen once. The specimen was naive CD4+ T cells sorted from blood. These receptors were taken from a young woman in good health. Each CDR3 is given with its conserved first and last residue. The order of the fields is J gene, D gene, V gene, clone size, CDR3 protein, CDR3 DNA. D genes are given only for firm matches. Clone size, where shown, is once, few, many, or a class for clones that have expanded.

>TRBJ2-3|-|TRBV28|-
CASSTPSWDTLAAWGSTDTQYF
TGTGCCAGCAGTACCCCCAGCTGGGACACCCTAGCGGCCTGGGGGAGCACAGATACGCAGTATTTT
>TRBJ1-1|-|TRBV28|-
CASTGERAFF
TGTGCCAGCACGGGGGAAAGAGCTTTCTTT
>TRBJ1-2|TRBD1|TRBV7-9|-
CASSSTRGTGYYGYTF
TGTGCCAGCAGCTCTACTAGGGGGACAGGGTATTATGGCTACACCTTC
>TRBJ2-1|-|TRBV25-1|-
CASTPRRALDNEQFF
TGTGCCAGCACTCCCCGGAGGGCCCTCGACAATGAGCAGTTCTTC
>TRBJ2-5|-|TRBV27|-
CASRGGTQYF
TGTGCCAGCAGGGGGGGGACCCAGTACTTC
>TRBJ2-1|-|TRBV29-1|-
CSVDRVPNEQFF
TGCAGCGTTGACCGGGTCCCCAATGAGCAGTTCTTC
>TRBJ2-1|-|TRBV7-4|-
CASSSNLLATNEQFF
TGTGCCAGCAGCTCAAACCTACTCGCGACCAATGAGCAGTTCTTC
>TRBJ2-7|-|TRBV7-9|few
CASSDYEQYF
TGTGCCAGCAGCGACTACGAGCAGTACTTC
>TRBJ1-4|-|TRBV5-4|-
CASSSKGGANEKLFF
TGTGCCAGCAGCTCAAAAGGAGGGGCTAATGAAAAACTGTTTTTT
>TRBJ2-2|-|TRBV9|-
CASSVVGSGSIHTGELFF
TGTGCCAGCAGCGTAGTTGGGTCAGGGTCGATCCACACCGGGGAGCTGTTTTTT
>TRBJ2-1|-|TRBV11-2|-
CASSLAGADEQFF
TGTGCCAGCAGCTTGGCTGGAGCTGATGAGCAGTTCTTC
>TRBJ2-7|TRBD2|TRBV2|-
CASSESLRTSRYEQYF
TGTGCCAGCAGTGAAAGTCTAAGGACTAGCAGATACGAGCAGTACTTC
>TRBJ2-1|-|TRBV15|-
CATSRRAEQFF
TGTGCCACCAGCAGAAGGGCTGAGCAGTTCTTC
>TRBJ2-7|-|TRBV11-2|once
CASSSIRDFEQYF
TGTGCCAGCAGCTCTATTAGGGACTTCGAGCAGTACTTC
>TRBJ2-7|-|TRBV5-1|-
CASSTDTGLYEQYF
TGCGCCAGCAGCACGGACACAGGTCTATACGAGCAGTACTTC
>TRBJ2-1|-|TRBV7-9|-
CASSLARLRVRNSYNEQFF
TGTGCCAGCAGCTTAGCCCGGTTACGAGTCCGAAACTCCTACAATGAGCAGTTCTTC
>TRBJ2-1|TRBD2|TRBV7-2|-
CASSFAAGTYNEQFF
TGTGCCAGCAGCTTTGCAGCGGGAACCTACAATGAGCAGTTCTTC